A selection of T cell receptor beta chains follows, all from one sample in a study of shared clonotypes between healthy human individuals. The data were produced by immunoSEQ multiplex PCR, yet TCRdb's version contains in-frame clones alone and is incomplete. Of about 510,000 clones in the sample, nearly 80% were seen once. The sequencing sample was made of PBMCs. All receptors come from a woman between 35 and 50 years old in good health. Some clones in this sample may be carry-over from other donors' samples. The CDR3 runs from the conserved cysteine through the conserved F or W. The D gene is left open where the match is weak. Clone size is stated in some rows and not others, as once, few, many or a class when expanded.

V	D	size	J	DNA	CDR3
TRBV11-3	TRBD1	-	TRBJ2-3	TGTGCCAGCAGCGCTCGACAGGGATCAGATACGCAGTATTTT	CASSARQGSDTQYF
TRBV18	TRBD1	-	TRBJ2-7	TGTGCCAGCTCAGCCGGACAGGGGGCCAACGAGCAGTACTTC	CASSAGQGANEQYF
TRBV18	TRBD1	-	TRBJ1-4	TGTGCCAGCTCACCGATGGGACAGAGGAATGAAAAACTGTTTTTT	CASSPMGQRNEKLFF
TRBV10-3	-	-	TRBJ2-1	TGTGCCATCATGGCTCGAGGGAGCTCCTACAATGAGCAGTTCTTC	CAIMARGSSYNEQFF
TRBV7-6	-	-	TRBJ2-7	TGTGCCAGCAGCTTAGGGACAGCAGGAGAGCAGTACTTC	CASSLGTAGEQYF
TRBV4-2	TRBD1	-	TRBJ1-2	TGTGCCAGCAGCCAAGATCGGGACAGGGCCATCTTTAACTATGGCTACACCTTC	CASSQDRDRAIFNYGYTF
TRBV10-3	-	-	TRBJ1-1	TGTGCCATCAGTGATGGTGAGAACACTGAAGCTTTCTTT	CAISDGENTEAFF
TRBV6-4	TRBD2	-	TRBJ2-1	TGTGCCAGCAGTGAGGCGGGAGGGCCCTACAATGAGCAGTTCTTC	CASSEAGGPYNEQFF
TRBV18	-	once	TRBJ2-5	TGTGCCAGCTCACCAACCCAAGAGACCCAGTACTTC	CASSPTQETQYF
TRBV18	TRBD2	-	TRBJ2-7	TGTGCCAGCTCACCACCAAGCGGGGCGAAGGAGTACTTC	CASSPPSGAKEYF
TRBV9	TRBD2	once	TRBJ2-3	TGTGCCAGCAGCGTAGAGGGGAGGGCCACAGATACGCAGTATTTT	CASSVEGRATDTQYF
TRBV7-6	-	-	TRBJ1-1	TGTGCCAGCAGCTTAAGTGAGAACACTGAAGCTTTCTTT	CASSLSENTEAFF
TRBV5-4	-	-	TRBJ1-1	TGTGCCAGCAGAAGGTCGGGGCTCGAAGCTTTCTTT	CASRRSGLEAFF